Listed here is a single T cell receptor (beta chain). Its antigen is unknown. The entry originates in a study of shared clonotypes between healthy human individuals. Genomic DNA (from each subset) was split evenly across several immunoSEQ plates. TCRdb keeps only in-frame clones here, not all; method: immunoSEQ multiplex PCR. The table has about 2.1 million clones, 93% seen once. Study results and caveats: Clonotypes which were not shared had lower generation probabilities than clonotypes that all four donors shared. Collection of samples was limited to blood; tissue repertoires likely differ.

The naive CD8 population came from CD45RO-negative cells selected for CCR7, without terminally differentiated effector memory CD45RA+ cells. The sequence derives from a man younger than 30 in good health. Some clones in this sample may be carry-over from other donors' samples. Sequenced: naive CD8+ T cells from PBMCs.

This CDR3 is CASSSMMAGTEAFF. The CDR3 nucleotides read TGTGCCAGCAGCTCCATGATGGCAGGCACTGAAGCTTTCTTT. This sequence joins TRBV7-6 and TRBJ1-1; D not resolved. Germline V CDR1 and CDR2: SGHVS, FNYEAQ. V was cut by 4 bases and J by 4 bases, with 13 bases left in between. This CDR3 is built from 14 residues.